A single sample gave rise to the 6 T cell receptor beta chains below, sequenced in a study of T cell repertoires in cytomegalovirus infection (dated by TCRdb to between 2017 and 2020). Data came from an Illumina HiSeq 1500. The public reads were reprocessed in TCRdb via fastp at Q25 and MiXCR, keeping in-frame beta chains. Rows with one shared CDR3 protein collapse into an entry with the most common genes and DNA. Present in this sample are a few hundred thousand distinct CDR3 sequences, approximately 40% of which were seen just once. 48% of the sample lies in the top ten. The treatment or condition label corresponds to: in vitro stimulation with specific CMV peptide epitopes to enrich CMV-specific T cells. Their specific antigens are unknown. The sequences come from cultured PBMCs, collected from culture after CMV antigen stimulation. Receptor source: a human donor in good health (CMV status not recorded). Some clones in this sample may be carry-over from other donors' samples.

The CDR3 here is CASSPVDYGYTF. CDR3 sequence (DNA): TGTGCCAGCAGTCCAGTCGATTATGGCTACACCTTC. V is TRBV7-9 and J is TRBJ1-2, with no clear D. This CDR3 is 12 amino acids long. Germline assignment: CDR1 SEHNR and CDR2 FQNEAQ (reference sequence). Trimming took off 6 bases at V and 5 bases at J, with 10 bases between the two ends.

This clonotype has only a few counts. V gene TRBV4-3 combines with J gene TRBJ2-7; tentative D call: TRBD2 (6 bases). V was clipped by 1 base and J by 2 bases, with 12 bases between them. The CDR3 has 15 amino acids. CDR1 and CDR2 (germline): LGHNA, YSLEER. As DNA, the CDR3 is TGCGCCAGCAGCCAAGGTGGAGGGCGCCCCTACGAGCAGTACTTC. Translated: CASSQGGGRPYEQYF.

This clonotype was seen more than once but under ten times. The chain links TRBV7-9 to TRBJ2-5; D gene uncertain. The V and J ends lost 6 bases and 2 bases respectively, with 10 bases between them. The germline gives CDR1 SEHNR, CDR2 FQNEAQ (reference sequence). This CDR3 has 13 residues. CDR3 region: CASRGRRQETQYF. The CDR3 DNA sequence: TGTGCCAGCAGAGGCAGAAGACAAGAGACCCAGTACTTC.

This clonotype was picked up many times. The V gene is TRBV7-2, the J gene TRBJ1-5, with 7 bases lining up with TRBD1. The CDR3 loop spans 17 amino acids. Germline lookup yields CDR1 SGHTA and CDR2 FQGNSA. J was trimmed by 5 bases and V by 4 bases; bases with no gene match: 14. The CDR3 DNA sequence: TGTGCCAGCAGCTATGACCCCCGGGACAGCTTCGATCAGCCCCAGCATTTT. It codes for CASSYDPRDSFDQPQHF.

The chain couples TRBV11-2 to TRBJ1-1; D perhaps matches TRBD1 (5 bases). This CDR3 spans 13 amino acids. Germline V gene sequence: CDR1 SGHAT, CDR2 FQNNGV. V dropped 3 bases and J dropped 10 bases, with 15 bases sitting between them. The CDR3 DNA reads as TGTGCCAGCAGCTTGGGACCCGGGGGAGTAGCTTTCTTT. Residues: CASSLGPGGVAFF.

This clonotype was observed a few times. The chain carries TRBV27 and TRBJ2-2; D gene uncertain. This CDR3 has 13 amino acids. Germline CDR1 MNHEY, CDR2 SMNVEV (reference sequence). V was pared by 0 bases and J by 6 bases, with 5 bases between. The CDR3 DNA reads as TGTGCCAGCAGTTTATCGGACCCCGGGGAGCTGTTTTTT. This codes for CASSLSDPGELFF.